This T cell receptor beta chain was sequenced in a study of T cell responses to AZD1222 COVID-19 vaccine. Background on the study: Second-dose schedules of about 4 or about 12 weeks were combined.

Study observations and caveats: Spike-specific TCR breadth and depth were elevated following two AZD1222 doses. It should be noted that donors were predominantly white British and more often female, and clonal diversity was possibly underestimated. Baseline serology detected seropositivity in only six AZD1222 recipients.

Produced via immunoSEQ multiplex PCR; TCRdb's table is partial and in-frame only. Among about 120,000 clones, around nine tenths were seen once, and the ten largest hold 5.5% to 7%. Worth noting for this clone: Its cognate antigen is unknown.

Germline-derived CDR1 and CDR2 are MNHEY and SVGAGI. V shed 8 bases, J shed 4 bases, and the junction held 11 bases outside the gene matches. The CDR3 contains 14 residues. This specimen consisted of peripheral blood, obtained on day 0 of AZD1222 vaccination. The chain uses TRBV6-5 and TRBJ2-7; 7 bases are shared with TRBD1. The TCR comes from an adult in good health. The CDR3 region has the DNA TGTGCCAGCTCCTACAGGGGAGCCCCTTACGAGCAGTACTTC. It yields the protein CASSYRGAPYEQYF.